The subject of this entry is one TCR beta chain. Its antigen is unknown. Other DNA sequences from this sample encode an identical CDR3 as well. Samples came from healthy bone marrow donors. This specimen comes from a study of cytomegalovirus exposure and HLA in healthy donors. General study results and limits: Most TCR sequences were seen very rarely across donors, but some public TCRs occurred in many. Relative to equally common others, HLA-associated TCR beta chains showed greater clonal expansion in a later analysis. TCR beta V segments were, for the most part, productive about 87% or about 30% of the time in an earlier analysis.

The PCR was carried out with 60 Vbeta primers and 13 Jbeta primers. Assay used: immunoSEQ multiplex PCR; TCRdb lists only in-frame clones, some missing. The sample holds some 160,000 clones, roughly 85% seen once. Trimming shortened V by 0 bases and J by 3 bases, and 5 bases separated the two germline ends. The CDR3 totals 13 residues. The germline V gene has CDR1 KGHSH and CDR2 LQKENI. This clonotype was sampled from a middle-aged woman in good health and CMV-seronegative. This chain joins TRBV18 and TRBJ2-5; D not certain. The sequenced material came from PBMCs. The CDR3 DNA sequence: TGTGCCAGCTCACCACCGTCAGAAGAGACCCAGTACTTC. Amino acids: CASSPPSEETQYF.